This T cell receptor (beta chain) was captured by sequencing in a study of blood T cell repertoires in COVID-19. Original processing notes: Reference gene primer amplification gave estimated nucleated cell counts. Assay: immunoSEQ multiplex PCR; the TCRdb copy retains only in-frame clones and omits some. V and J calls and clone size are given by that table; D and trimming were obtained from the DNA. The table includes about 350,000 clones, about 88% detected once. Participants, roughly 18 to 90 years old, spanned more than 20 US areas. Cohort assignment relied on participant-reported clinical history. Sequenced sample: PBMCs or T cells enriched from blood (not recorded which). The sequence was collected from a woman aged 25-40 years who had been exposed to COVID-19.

CDR3 sequence: CASPVAGVEETQYF. CDR3 DNA sequence: TGTGCCAGCCCAGTAGCGGGAGTAGAAGAGACCCAGTACTTC. The rearrangement links TRBV27 to TRBJ2-5; 9 positions agree with TRBD2. This CDR3 is 14 amino acids long. Germline CDR1 and CDR2: MNHEY and SMNVEV (reference sequence). The ends lost 8 bases at V and 3 bases at J; junction bases unmatched: 7.